The 14 T cell receptor beta chains below come from one sample, sequenced in a study of CD8 T cells in Susac syndrome. About 0.5 to 1 ug RNA was reverse transcribed with random hexamers. MiXCR was run by TCRdb on the immunoSEQ multiplex PCR reads, yielding one entry per CDR3 protein. The sample consists of more than 110,000 distinct CDR3 sequences, roughly 94% of them appearing once. Sequenced: CD8+ T cells from PBMCs. These receptors were taken from a human donor in good health.

This clonotype has only a few counts. The J gene is TRBJ2-3, the V gene TRBV6-6; 8 bases are shared with TRBD2. There are 15 residues in the CDR3. The V gene's germline CDR1 is MNHNY and CDR2 SVGAGI (reference sequence). With 5 bases clipped from V and 0 bases from J, the junction kept 4 bases outside the gene matches. The CDR3 nucleotides read TGTGCCAGCAGTCGCACTAGCGGTAGCACAGATACGCAGTATTTT. It encodes CASSRTSGSTDTQYF.

The chain joins TRBV9 to TRBJ2-7; D gene unclear. The CDR3 extends over 16 amino acids. Germline CDR1 is SGDLS and CDR2 is YYNGEE. V was clipped by 2 bases and J by 3 bases, with 18 bases between them. The CDR3 loop is CASSVAPTDYGYEQYF. As DNA, the CDR3 is TGTGCCAGCAGCGTGGCCCCAACGGATTATGGCTACGAGCAGTACTTC.

The CDR3 DNA follows: TGTGCCAGCAGCTTGGAGGATGAGCAGTTCTTC. Translating gives CASSLEDEQFF. The chain recombines TRBV5-4 with TRBJ2-1; the D is unclear. From germline, CDR1 is SGHNT and CDR2 YYREEE (reference sequence). V was shortened by 0 bases and J by 8 bases, with 3 bases between the two germline ends. This CDR3 has 11 residues. The entire variable domain, with the rest obtained from reference TRBV5-4 and TRBJ2-1, is as follows: ETGVTQSPTHLIKTRGQQVTLRCSSQSGHNTVSWYQQALGQGPQFIFQYYREEENGRGNFPPRFSGLQFPNYSSELNVNALELDDSALYLCASSLEDEQFFGPGTRLTVL.

V and J are TRBV28 and TRBJ2-7; 10 bases are a match to TRBD1. The germline V gene has CDR1 MDHEN and CDR2 SYDVKM. This CDR3 region has 15 residues. Germline trimming cut 4 bases from V and 1 base from J; bases unmatched to any gene: 4. The CDR3: CASSSRDRGSYEQYF. In nucleotides, the CDR3 is TGTGCCAGCAGTTCCCGGGACAGGGGTTCCTACGAGCAGTACTTC.

The chain carries TRBV14 and TRBJ2-1, with 15 bases lining up with TRBD2. The junction had 5 bases not matched to a gene; V was cut back by 5 bases and J by 6 bases. CDR1 is SGHDN, CDR2 FVKESK, per germline. CDR3 size: 16 residues. The CDR3 protein is CASSLPGLAGGNEQFF. Here the CDR3 DNA reads TGTGCCAGCAGCTTACCGGGACTAGCGGGGGGCAATGAGCAGTTCTTC.

The V gene is TRBV5-1, the J gene TRBJ1-1; TRBD1 matches at 7 bases. This CDR3 comprises 14 residues. Losses at the gene ends were 4 bases for V and 1 base for J; bases not matched to a gene: 4. Per the germline V gene, CDR1 is SGHRS and CDR2 is YFSETQ. This CDR3 reads CASSLTGPNTEAFF. The CDR3, as DNA: TGCGCCAGCAGCCTGACAGGGCCGAACACTGAAGCTTTCTTT.

The chain uses TRBV28 and TRBJ2-1, with D unclear. Per germline, CDR1 MDHEN and CDR2 SYDVKM. The CDR3 loop spans 15 amino acids. The V end was cut by 6 bases, the J end by 5 bases, with 17 bases between. The CDR3 here is CASRKTATRDNEQFF. The CDR3 DNA reads as TGTGCCAGCAGGAAGACTGCCACAAGAGACAATGAGCAGTTCTTC.

V gene TRBV7-3 combines with J gene TRBJ2-5; TRBD2 might be the D (6 bases). V was cut by 5 bases and J by 0 bases, with 13 bases left in between. The CDR3 runs 15 residues. Germline assignment: CDR1 SGHTA and CDR2 FQGTGA. The CDR3: CASSPGIADQETQYF. In DNA, the CDR3 is TGTGCCAGCAGCCCTGGGATAGCGGACCAAGAGACCCAGTACTTC.

This clonotype appeared a single time. J is TRBJ1-2 and V is TRBV9, with TRBD1 matching 7 bases. The CDR3 sequence is 16 residues long. Germline-derived CDR1 and CDR2 are SGDLS and YYNGEE. Trimming took 4 bases from V and 4 from J; bases not matched to a gene: 13. The CDR3 sequence: CASSPGGASGVYGYTF. Here the CDR3 DNA reads TGTGCCAGCAGCCCAGGGGGGGCCAGTGGGGTCTATGGCTACACCTTC.

The chain combines TRBV20-1 with TRBJ2-7; 8 bases are shared with TRBD1. The J segment lost 3 bases and the V segment lost 4 bases, leaving 5 bases of the junction unmatched. Germline V gene lookup returns CDR1 DFQATT and CDR2 SNEGSKA (reference sequence). The CDR3 extends over 13 amino acids. The CDR3: CSANHRGVYEQYF. For the CDR3, the DNA is TGCAGTGCTAATCACAGGGGGGTCTACGAGCAGTACTTC.

This chain connects TRBV2 to TRBJ2-1, with TRBD2 matching over 10 bases. With 2 bases clipped from V and 5 bases from J, the junction kept 3 bases outside the gene matches. The CDR3 runs 15 residues. CDR1 and CDR2 from the germline V gene are SNHLY and FYNNEI. Written as DNA, the CDR3 is TGTGCCAGCAGTGAAATAGCGGGAGGCGACAATGAGCAGTTCTTC. Residues: CASSEIAGGDNEQFF.

The V gene is TRBV14, the J gene TRBJ2-2; D gene ambiguous. The V and J ends lost 2 bases and 6 bases respectively, with 10 bases between them. This CDR3 spans 14 amino acids. Germline V gene data show CDR1 as SGHDN and CDR2 as FVKESK. The CDR3 DNA follows: TGTGCCAGCAGCCAACTCCCTACCTCCGGGGAGCTGTTTTTT. It translates to CASSQLPTSGELFF.

The chain links TRBV13 to TRBJ2-2; maybe TRBD1 (6 bases). This CDR3 spans 15 amino acids. Trimming pared 4 bases from V and 1 base from J, leaving 10 bases between. Germline CDR1 PRHDT, CDR2 FYEKMQ (reference sequence). The CDR3: CASSSLQGNTGELFF. The DNA for the CDR3 is TGTGCCAGCAGCTCACTACAGGGGAACACCGGGGAGCTGTTTTTT. The variable domain in full, with the rest retrieved from reference TRBV13 and TRBJ2-2, is AAGVIQSPRHLIKEKRETATLKCYPIPRHDTVYWYQQGPGQDPQFLISFYEKMQSDKGSIPDRFSAQQFSDYHSELNMSSLELGDSALYFCASSSLQGNTGELFFGEGSRLTVL.

The CDR3: CASSLSGRGPSYEQYF. In nucleotides, the CDR3 is TGTGCCAGCAGCTTAAGTGGGCGGGGGCCCTCCTACGAGCAGTACTTC. The chain couples TRBV7-9 to TRBJ2-7, with a tentative D call TRBD2 (7 bases). There are 16 residues in the CDR3. Trimming took off 2 bases at V and 0 bases at J, with 14 bases between the two ends. The V gene's germline CDR1 is SEHNR and CDR2 FQNEAQ (reference sequence). The variable domain in full, with the rest retrieved from reference TRBV7-9 and TRBJ2-7, is DTGVSQNPRHKITKRGQNVTFRCDPISEHNRLYWYRQTLGQGPEFLTYFQNEAQLEKSRLLSDRFSAERPKGSFSTLEIQRTEQGDSAMYLCASSLSGRGPSYEQYFGPGTRLTVT.